The source of this T cell receptor beta chain is a study of technical replicates of blood from several donors. Germline CDR1 SQVTM, CDR2 ANQGSEA. The CDR3 has 12 residues. The ends lost 7 bases at V and 7 bases at J; junction bases unmatched: 6. Libraries were prepared by immunoSEQ multiplex PCR; TCRdb keeps only in-frame clonotypes and omits some of them. The repertoire has about 13,000 clones, 70% to 80% of them found once; the top ten carry approximately 12%. The chain is built from TRBV29-1 and TRBJ2-2; the match to TRBD2 covers 7 bases. Sequenced: PBMCs. The source of this sequence is a human donor in good health. This CDR3 is CSATSMVGELFF. The CDR3 DNA reads as TGCAGCGCGACTAGCATGGTCGGGGAGCTGTTTTTT.